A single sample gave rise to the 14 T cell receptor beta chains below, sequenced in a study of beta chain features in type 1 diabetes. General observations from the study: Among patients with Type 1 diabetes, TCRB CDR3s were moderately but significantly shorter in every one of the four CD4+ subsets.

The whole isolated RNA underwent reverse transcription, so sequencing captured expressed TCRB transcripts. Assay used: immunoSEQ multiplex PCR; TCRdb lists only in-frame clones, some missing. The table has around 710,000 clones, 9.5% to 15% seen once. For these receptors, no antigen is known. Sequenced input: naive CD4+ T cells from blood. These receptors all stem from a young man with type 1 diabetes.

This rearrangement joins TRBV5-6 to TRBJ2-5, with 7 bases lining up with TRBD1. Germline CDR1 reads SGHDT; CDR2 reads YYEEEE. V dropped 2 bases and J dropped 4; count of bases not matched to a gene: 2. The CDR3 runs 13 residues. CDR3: CASSFPGGETQYF. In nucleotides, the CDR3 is TGTGCCAGCAGCTTCCCAGGGGGAGAGACCCAGTACTTC. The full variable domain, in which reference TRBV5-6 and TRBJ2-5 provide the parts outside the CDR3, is DAGVTQSPTHLIKTRGQQVTLRCSPKSGHDTVSWYQQALGQGPQFIFQYYEEEERQRGNFPDRFSGHQFPNYSSELNVNALLLGDSALYLCASSFPGGETQYFGPGTRLLVL.

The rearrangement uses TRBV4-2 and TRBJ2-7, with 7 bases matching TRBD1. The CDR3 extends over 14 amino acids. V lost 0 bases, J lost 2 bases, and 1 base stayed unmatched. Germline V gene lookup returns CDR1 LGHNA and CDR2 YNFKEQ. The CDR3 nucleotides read TGTGCCAGCAGCCAAGAAGACAGGGCCTACGAGCAGTACTTC. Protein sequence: CASSQEDRAYEQYF.

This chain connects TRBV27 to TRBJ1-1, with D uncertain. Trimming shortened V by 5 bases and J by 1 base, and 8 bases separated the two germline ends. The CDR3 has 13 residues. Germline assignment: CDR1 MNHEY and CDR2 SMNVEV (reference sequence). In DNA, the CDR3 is TGTGCCAGCAGTCAAAAGGGGAACACTGAAGCTTTCTTT. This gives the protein CASSQKGNTEAFF.

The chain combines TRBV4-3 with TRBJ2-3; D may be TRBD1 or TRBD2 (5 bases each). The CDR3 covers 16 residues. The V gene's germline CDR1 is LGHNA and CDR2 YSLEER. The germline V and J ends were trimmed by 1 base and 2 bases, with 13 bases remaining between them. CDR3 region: CASSQVGMGDTDTQYF. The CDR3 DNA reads TGCGCCAGCAGCCAAGTCGGGATGGGGGACACAGATACGCAGTATTTT.

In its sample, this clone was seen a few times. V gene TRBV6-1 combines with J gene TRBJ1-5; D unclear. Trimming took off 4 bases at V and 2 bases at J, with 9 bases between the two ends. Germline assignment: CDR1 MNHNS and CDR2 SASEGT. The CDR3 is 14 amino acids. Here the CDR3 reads CASSGAGRNQPQHF. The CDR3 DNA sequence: TGTGCCAGCAGTGGGGCAGGTCGCAATCAGCCCCAGCATTTT.

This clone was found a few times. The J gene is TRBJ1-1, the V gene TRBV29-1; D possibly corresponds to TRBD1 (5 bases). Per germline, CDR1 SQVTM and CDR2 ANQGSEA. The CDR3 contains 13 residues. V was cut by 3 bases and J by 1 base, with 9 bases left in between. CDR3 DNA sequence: TGCAGCGTTGACAGGGCGGGGAACACTGAAGCTTTCTTT. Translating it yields CSVDRAGNTEAFF.

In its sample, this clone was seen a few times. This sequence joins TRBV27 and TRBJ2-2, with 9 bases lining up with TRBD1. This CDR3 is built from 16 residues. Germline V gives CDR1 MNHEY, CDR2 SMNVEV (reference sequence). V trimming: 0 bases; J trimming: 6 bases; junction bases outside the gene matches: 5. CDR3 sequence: CASSLSGTGLPGELFF. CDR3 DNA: TGTGCCAGCAGTTTATCGGGGACAGGGTTACCCGGGGAGCTGTTTTTT.

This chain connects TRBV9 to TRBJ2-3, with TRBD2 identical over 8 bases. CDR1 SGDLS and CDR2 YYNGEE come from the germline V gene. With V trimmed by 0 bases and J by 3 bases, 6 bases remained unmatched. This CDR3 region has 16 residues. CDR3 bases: TGTGCCAGCAGCGTAGCCCAGCGGGGGATGACAGATACGCAGTATTTT. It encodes CASSVAQRGMTDTQYF.

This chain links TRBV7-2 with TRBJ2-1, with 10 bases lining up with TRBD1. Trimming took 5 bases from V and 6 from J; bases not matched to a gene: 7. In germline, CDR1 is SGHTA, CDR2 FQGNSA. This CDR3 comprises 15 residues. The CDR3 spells CASSILRDRGNEQFF. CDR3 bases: TGTGCCAGCAGCATTCTCCGGGACAGGGGCAATGAGCAGTTCTTC.

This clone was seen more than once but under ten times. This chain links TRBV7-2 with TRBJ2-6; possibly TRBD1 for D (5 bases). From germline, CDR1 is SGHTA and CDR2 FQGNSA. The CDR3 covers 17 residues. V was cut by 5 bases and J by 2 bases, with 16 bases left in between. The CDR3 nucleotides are TGTGCCAGCAGCCAAGATAATGCAGGGACTGGGGCCAACGTCCTGACTTTC. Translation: CASSQDNAGTGANVLTF.

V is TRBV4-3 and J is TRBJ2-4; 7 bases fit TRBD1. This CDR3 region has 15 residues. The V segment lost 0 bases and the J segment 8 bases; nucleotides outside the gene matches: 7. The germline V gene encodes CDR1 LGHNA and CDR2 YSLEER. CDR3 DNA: TGCGCCAGCAGCCAAGATAGGCAGGGGGTGGACATTCAGTACTTC. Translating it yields CASSQDRQGVDIQYF.

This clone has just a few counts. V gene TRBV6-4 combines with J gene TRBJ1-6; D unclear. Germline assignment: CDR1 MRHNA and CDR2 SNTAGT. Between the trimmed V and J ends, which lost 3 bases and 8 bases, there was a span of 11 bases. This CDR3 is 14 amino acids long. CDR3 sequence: CASSDRLGDSPLHF. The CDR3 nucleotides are TGTGCCAGCAGTGATCGTCTCGGGGATTCACCCCTCCACTTT.

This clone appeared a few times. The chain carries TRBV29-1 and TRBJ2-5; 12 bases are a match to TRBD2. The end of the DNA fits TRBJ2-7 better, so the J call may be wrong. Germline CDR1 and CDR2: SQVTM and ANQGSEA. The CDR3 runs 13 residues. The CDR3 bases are TGCAGCGTCCGGACTAGCGGGGCCTACGAGCAGTACTTC. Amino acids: CSVRTSGAYEQYF.

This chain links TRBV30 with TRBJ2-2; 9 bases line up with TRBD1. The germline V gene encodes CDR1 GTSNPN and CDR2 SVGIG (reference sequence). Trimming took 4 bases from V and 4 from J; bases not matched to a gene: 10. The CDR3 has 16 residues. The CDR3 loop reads CAWTPPGQGFTGELFF. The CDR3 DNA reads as TGTGCCTGGACACCCCCGGGACAGGGTTTCACCGGGGAGCTGTTTTTT. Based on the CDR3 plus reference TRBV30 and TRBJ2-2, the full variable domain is SQTIHQWPATLVQPVGSPLSLECTVEGTSNPNLYWYRQAAGRGLQLLFYSVGIGQISSEVPQNLSASRPQDRQFILSSKKLLLSDSGFYLCAWTPPGQGFTGELFFGEGSRLTVL.